The 9 T cell receptor beta chains given below trace back to one sample, sequenced in a study of CD8 T cells in Susac syndrome. Random hexamers were used to reverse transcribe roughly 0.45 to 1 ug of RNA. A single record per CDR3 protein comes from TCRdb applying MiXCR to the immunoSEQ multiplex PCR reads. This sample carries hundreds of thousands of distinct CDR3 sequences, approximately 85% of them seen once, and the ten largest clones take about 0.12%. The sequenced sample was CD8+ T cells from PBMCs. The receptor source for this set is a human donor with multiple sclerosis.

The CDR3 DNA reads as TGTGCCAGCAGACTGGGGCCAGGGGAAAACATTCAGTACTTC. It encodes CASRLGPGENIQYF. J is TRBJ2-4 and V is TRBV11-2; possibly TRBD1 for D (6 bases). Per the germline V gene, CDR1 is SGHAT and CDR2 is FQNNGV. The CDR3 sequence is 14 residues long. Trimming shortened V by 6 bases and J by 5 bases, and 14 bases separated the two germline ends. Supplemented by reference TRBV11-2 and TRBJ2-4, the full variable domain reads EAGVAQSPRYKIIEKRQSVAFWCNPISGHATLYWYQQILGQGPKLLIQFQNNGVVDDSQLPKDRFSAERLKGVDSTLKIQPAKLEDSAVYLCASRLGPGENIQYFGAGTRLSVL.

The rearrangement uses TRBV4-2 and TRBJ1-3; D might be TRBD1 (6 bases). Trimming cost V 7 bases and J 4 bases, with 17 bases left between them. Germline V gives CDR1 LGHNA, CDR2 YNFKEQ. The CDR3 runs 15 residues. In nucleotides, the CDR3 is TGTGCCAGCACCAGCCCCGGGGGGCCAGGAAACACCATATATTTT. This translates into CASTSPGGPGNTIYF.

The table lists this clonotype with a few counts. This rearrangement joins TRBV6-4 to TRBJ2-1; D is unresolved. The V and J ends lost 3 bases and 3 bases respectively, with 9 bases between them. The germline V gene encodes CDR1 MRHNA and CDR2 SNTAGT. The CDR3 runs to 14 residues. The CDR3 sequence is CASSEGLDYNEQFF. CDR3 DNA sequence: TGTGCCAGCAGTGAGGGTCTGGACTACAATGAGCAGTTCTTC.

The rearrangement links TRBV10-3 to TRBJ1-1, with 7 positions matching TRBD1. The CDR3 contains 15 residues. CDR1 is ENHRY, CDR2 SYGVKD, per germline. Trimming removed 4 bases from V and 0 bases from J; junction bases left unmatched: 5. The CDR3 protein is CAISVRQGLNTEAFF. The CDR3, as DNA: TGTGCCATCAGTGTTAGACAGGGACTGAACACTGAAGCTTTCTTT.

This chain joins TRBV9 and TRBJ1-1; 8 nucleotides align to TRBD1. V lost 4 bases and J lost 4; bases outside the gene matches: 9. This CDR3 is built from 15 residues. Germline V gene sequence: CDR1 SGDLS, CDR2 YYNGEE. Here the CDR3 reads CASSPWTGTTTEAFF. The DNA of the CDR3 is TGTGCCAGCAGCCCCTGGACAGGGACGACCACTGAAGCTTTCTTT.

This rearrangement joins TRBV20-1 to TRBJ2-7; no clear D gene. In germline, CDR1 is DFQATT, CDR2 SNEGSKA (reference sequence). Trimming removed 3 bases from V and 5 bases from J, with 23 bases in between. The CDR3 spans 16 residues. The CDR3 nucleotides read TGCAGTGCTAGCCTTCCTAGGTATCGGCTTCTAGACGAGCAGTACTTC. It encodes CSASLPRYRLLDEQYF.

The J gene is TRBJ2-7, the V gene TRBV10-3, with 10 bases lining up with TRBD2. The CDR3 consists of 16 residues. Germline CDR1 and CDR2: ENHRY and SYGVKD. The V and J ends lost 3 bases and 3 bases, in that order; junction bases with no gene match: 8. CDR3 sequence (DNA): TGTGCCATCAGTGACCCCGGACTAGCGGAAAACTACGAGCAGTACTTC. Amino acid sequence: CAISDPGLAENYEQYF.

This clonotype was counted only a few times. This chain uses TRBV6-5 with TRBJ2-5; a possible D gene is TRBD1 (5 bases). The CDR3 runs to 14 residues. Germline V gene lookup returns CDR1 MNHEY and CDR2 SVGAGI. Trimming cost V 2 bases and J 1 base, with 8 bases left between them. CDR3 DNA: TGTGCCAGCAGTTACGCTGACAGCCAAGAGACCCAGTACTTC. Its translation: CASSYADSQETQYF.

This rearrangement joins TRBV5-1 to TRBJ2-5; no clear D gene. V lost 0 bases and J lost 3, with 18 bases in between. This CDR3 has 17 amino acids. Germline V CDR1 and CDR2: SGHRS, YFSETQ. CDR3 in DNA: TGCGCCAGCAGCTTGGACCCCGACCTCCTAGACGAAGAGACCCAGTACTTC. Its protein is CASSLDPDLLDEETQYF. The full variable domain, in which reference TRBV5-1 and TRBJ2-5 provide the parts outside the CDR3, is KAGVTQTPRYLIKTRGQQVTLSCSPISGHRSVSWYQQTPGQGLQFLFEYFSETQRNKGNFPGRFSGRQFSNSRSEMNVSTLELGDSALYLCASSLDPDLLDEETQYFGPGTRLLVL.